This T cell receptor (beta chain) is from a study of CD8 T cells in Susac syndrome. CDR1 and CDR2 (germline): DFQATT, SNEGSKA (reference sequence). This CDR3 has 11 residues. Trimming pared 5 bases from V and 3 bases from J, leaving 8 bases between. The multiple sclerosis control group was made up of treatment-naive patients with stable or active relapsing-remitting disease. A quantity of roughly 0.5 to 1 ug RNA underwent reverse transcription using random hexamers. TCRdb analysed the immunoSEQ multiplex PCR reads with MiXCR anew, one entry per CDR3 protein. The profile shows about 180,000 distinct CDR3 sequences, approximately 96% of them singletons.

Sequencing was performed on CD8+ T cells from PBMCs. The receptor's source is a human donor with multiple sclerosis. J is TRBJ2-7 and V is TRBV20-1; no clear D. The CDR3 nucleotides read TGCAGTGCTGGACCCGACTACGAGCAGTACTTC. It is translated as CSAGPDYEQYF.